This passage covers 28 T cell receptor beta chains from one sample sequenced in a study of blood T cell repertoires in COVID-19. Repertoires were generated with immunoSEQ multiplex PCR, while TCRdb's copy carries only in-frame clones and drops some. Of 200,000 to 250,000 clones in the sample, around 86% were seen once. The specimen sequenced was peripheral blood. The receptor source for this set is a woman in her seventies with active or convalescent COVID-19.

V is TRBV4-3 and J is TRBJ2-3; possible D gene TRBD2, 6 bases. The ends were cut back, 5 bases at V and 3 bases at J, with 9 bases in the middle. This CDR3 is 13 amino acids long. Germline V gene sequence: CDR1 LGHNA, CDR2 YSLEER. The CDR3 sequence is CASSRAGTDTQYF. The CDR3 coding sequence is TGCGCCAGCAGCAGGGCGGGGACAGATACGCAGTATTTT.

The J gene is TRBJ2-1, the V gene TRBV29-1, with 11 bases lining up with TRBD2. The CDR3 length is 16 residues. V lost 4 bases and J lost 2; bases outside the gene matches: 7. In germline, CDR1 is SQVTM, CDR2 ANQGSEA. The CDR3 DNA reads TGCAGCGTTGGTAAGGCTAGCGGGGGGACCTACAATGAGCAGTTCTTC. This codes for CSVGKASGGTYNEQFF.

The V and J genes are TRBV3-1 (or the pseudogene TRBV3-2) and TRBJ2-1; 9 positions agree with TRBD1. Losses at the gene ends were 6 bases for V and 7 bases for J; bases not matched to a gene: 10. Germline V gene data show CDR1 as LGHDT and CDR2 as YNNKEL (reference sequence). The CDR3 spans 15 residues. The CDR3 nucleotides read TGTGCCAGCAGGTACACCGGGACAGGGAGGAATGAGCAGTTCTTC. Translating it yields CASRYTGTGRNEQFF.

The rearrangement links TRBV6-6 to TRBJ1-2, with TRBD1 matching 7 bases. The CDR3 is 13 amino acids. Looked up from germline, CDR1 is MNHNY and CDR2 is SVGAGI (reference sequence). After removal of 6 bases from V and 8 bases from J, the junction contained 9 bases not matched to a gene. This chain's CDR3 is CASRHDRVSGYTF. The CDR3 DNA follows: TGTGCCAGCAGACACGACAGGGTGAGCGGCTACACCTTC.

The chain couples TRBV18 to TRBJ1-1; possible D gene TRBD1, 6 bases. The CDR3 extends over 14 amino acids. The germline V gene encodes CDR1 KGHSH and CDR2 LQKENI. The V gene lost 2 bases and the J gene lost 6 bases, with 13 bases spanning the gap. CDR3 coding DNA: TGTGCCAGCTCACCAAGTCTAGGGGGGGCTGAAGCTTTCTTT. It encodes CASSPSLGGAEAFF.

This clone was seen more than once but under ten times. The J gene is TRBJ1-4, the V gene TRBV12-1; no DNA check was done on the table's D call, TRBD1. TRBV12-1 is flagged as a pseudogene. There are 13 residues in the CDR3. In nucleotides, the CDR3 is TGTGCCCGCCATGGCAGTATTAATGAAAAACTGTTTTTT. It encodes CARHGSINEKLFF.

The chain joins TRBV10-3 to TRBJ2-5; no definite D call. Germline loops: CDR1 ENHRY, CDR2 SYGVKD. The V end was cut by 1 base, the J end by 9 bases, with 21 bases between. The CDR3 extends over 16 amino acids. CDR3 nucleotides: TGTGCCATCAGTGAGTTTCAATTATCCTCCGGCGCGGCCCAGTACTTC. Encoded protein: CAISEFQLSSGAAQYF.

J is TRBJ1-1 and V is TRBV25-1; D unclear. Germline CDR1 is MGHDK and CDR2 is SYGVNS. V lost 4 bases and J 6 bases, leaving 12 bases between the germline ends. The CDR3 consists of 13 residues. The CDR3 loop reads CASSAPGLAEAFF. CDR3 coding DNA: TGTGCCAGCAGTGCCCCCGGTCTGGCTGAAGCTTTCTTT. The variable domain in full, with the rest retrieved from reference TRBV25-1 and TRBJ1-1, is EADIYQTPRYLVIGTGKKITLECSQTMGHDKMYWYQQDPGMELHLIHYSYGVNSTEKGDLSSESTVSRIRTEHFPLTLESARPSHTSQYLCASSAPGLAEAFFGQGTRLTVV.

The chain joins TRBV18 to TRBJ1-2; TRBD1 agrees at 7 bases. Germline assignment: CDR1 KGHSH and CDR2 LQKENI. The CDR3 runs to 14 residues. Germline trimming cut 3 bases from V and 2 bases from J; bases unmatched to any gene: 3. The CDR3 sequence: CASSPQQGNYGYTF. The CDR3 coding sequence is TGTGCCAGCTCACCTCAACAGGGGAACTATGGCTACACCTTC.

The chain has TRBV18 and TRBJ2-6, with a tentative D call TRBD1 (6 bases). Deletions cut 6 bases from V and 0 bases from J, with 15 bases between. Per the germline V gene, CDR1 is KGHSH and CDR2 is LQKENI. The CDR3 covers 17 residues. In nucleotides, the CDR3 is TGTGCCAGCTCTGTCAGGGGAGTTAACTCTGGGGCCAACGTCCTGACTTTC. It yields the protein CASSVRGVNSGANVLTF. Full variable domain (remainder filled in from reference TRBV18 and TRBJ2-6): NAGVMQNPRHLVRRRGQEARLRCSPMKGHSHVYWYRQLPEEGLKFMVYLQKENIIDESGMPKERFSAEFPKEGPSILRIQQVVRGDSAAYFCASSVRGVNSGANVLTFGAGSRLTVL.

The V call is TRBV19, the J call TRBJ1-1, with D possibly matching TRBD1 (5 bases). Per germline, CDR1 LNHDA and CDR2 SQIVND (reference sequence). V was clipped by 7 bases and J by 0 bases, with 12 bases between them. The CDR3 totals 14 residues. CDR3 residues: CASTGGYMNTEAFF. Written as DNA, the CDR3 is TGTGCCAGTACGGGGGGGTACATGAACACTGAAGCTTTCTTT.

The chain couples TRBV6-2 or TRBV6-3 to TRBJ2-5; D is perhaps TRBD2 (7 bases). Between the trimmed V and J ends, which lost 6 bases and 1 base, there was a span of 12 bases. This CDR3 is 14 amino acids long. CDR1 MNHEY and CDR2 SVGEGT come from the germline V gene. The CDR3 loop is CASSEGGVQETQYF. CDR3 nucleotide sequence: TGTGCCAGCAGCGAGGGGGGGGTCCAAGAGACCCAGTACTTC.

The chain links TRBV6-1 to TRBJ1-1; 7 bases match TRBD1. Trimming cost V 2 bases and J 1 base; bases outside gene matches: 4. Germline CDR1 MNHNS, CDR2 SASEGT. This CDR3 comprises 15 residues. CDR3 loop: CASSEPGQANTEAFF. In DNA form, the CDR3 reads TGTGCCAGCAGTGAACCAGGACAGGCGAACACTGAAGCTTTCTTT.

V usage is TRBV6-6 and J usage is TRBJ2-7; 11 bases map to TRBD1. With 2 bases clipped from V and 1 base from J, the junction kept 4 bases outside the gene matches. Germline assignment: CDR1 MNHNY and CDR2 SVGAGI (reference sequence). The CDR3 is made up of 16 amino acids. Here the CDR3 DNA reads TGTGCCAGCAGTTACCCAGGGACAGGGGGGTCCTACGAGCAGTACTTC. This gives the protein CASSYPGTGGSYEQYF.

This chain's CDR3 is CASSVGAGQRLLYGYTF. The CDR3 DNA reads as TGTGCCAGCAGCGTAGGGGCTGGACAGCGATTACTTTATGGCTACACCTTC. V is TRBV9 and J is TRBJ1-2; possibly TRBD1 for D (6 bases). Germline V CDR1 and CDR2: SGDLS, YYNGEE. This CDR3 comprises 17 residues. V was clipped by 0 bases and J by 5 bases, with 20 bases between them.

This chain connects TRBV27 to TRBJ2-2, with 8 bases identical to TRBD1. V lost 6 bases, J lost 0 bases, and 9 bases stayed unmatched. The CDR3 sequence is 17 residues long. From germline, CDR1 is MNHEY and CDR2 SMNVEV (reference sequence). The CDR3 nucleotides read TGTGCCAGCAGCGCCGGACAGGGATACGCGAACACCGGGGAGCTGTTTTTT. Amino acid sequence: CASSAGQGYANTGELFF.

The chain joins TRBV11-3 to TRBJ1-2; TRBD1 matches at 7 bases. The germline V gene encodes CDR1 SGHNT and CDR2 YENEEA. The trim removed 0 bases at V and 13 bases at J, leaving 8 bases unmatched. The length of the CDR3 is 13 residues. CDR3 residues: CASSLDHDRAFTF. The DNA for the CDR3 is TGTGCCAGCAGCTTAGATCACGACAGGGCTTTCACCTTC.

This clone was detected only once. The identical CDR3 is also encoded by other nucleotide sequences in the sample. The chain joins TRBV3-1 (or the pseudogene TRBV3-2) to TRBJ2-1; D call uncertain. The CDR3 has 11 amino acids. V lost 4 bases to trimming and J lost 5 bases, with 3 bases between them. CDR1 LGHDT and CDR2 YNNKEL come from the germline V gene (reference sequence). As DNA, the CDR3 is TGTGCCAGCAGCCTAGACAATGAGCAGTTCTTC. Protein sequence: CASSLDNEQFF.

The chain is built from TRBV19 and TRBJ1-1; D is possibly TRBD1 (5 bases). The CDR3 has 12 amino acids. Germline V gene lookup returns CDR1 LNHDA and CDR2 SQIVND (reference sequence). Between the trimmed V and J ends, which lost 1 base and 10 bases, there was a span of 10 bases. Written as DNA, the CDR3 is TGTGCCAGTAGTATAGGATGGGGGGTAGCTTTCTTT. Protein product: CASSIGWGVAFF.

CDR3 DNA sequence: TGTGCCATCAGTGAGCCAGGAGGGTACGAGCAGTACTTC. Amino acids: CAISEPGGYEQYF. This chain connects TRBV10-3 to TRBJ2-7, with a possible D match to TRBD2 (6 bases). Deletions cut 2 bases from V and 4 bases from J, with 9 bases between. There are 13 residues in the CDR3. Germline V gene data show CDR1 as ENHRY and CDR2 as SYGVKD.

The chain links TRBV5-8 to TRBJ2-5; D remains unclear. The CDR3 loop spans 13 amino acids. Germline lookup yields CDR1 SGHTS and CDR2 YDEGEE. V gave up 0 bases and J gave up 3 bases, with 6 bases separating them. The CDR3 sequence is CASSLGLEETQYF. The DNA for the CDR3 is TGTGCCAGCAGCTTGGGACTGGAAGAGACCCAGTACTTC.

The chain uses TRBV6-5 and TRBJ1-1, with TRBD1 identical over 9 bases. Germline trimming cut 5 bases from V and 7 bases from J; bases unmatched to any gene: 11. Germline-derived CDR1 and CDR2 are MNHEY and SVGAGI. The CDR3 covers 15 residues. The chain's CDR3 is CASSQTGTGKGEAFF. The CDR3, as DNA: TGTGCCAGCAGTCAGACCGGGACAGGGAAGGGTGAAGCTTTCTTT.

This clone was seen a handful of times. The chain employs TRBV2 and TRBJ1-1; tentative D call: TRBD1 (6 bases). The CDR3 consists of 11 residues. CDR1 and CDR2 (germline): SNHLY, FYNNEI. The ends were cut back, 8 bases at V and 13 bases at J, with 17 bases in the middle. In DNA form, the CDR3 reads TGTGCCAGCGTTGGTCAGGGGTTTGTTTTCTTT. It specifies CASVGQGFVFF.

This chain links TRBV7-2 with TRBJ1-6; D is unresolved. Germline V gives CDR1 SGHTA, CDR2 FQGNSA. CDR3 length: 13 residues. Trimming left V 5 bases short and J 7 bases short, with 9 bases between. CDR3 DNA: TGTGCCAGCAGCCCCAGTCCGAATTCACCCCTCCACTTT. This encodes CASSPSPNSPLHF.

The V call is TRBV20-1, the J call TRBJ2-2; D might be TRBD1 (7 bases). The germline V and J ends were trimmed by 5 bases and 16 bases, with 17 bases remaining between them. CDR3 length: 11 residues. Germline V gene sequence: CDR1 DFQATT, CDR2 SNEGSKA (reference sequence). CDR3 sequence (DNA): TGCAGTGCTCAGGAGGGGGCCCTACCGTTTTTT. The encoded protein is CSAQEGALPFF.

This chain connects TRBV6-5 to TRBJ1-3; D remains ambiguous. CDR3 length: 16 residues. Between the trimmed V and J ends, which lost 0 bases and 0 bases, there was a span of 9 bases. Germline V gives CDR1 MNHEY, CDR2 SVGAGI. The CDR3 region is CASSYSREISGNTIYF. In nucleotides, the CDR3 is TGTGCCAGCAGTTACTCGAGAGAGATCTCTGGAAACACCATATATTTT.

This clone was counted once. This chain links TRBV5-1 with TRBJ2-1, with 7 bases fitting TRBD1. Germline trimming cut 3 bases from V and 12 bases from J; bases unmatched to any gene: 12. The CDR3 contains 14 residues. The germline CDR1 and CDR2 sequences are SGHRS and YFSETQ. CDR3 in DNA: TGCGCCAGCAGCTCGAATACAGGGGCGACGGGGCAGTTCTTC. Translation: CASSSNTGATGQFF. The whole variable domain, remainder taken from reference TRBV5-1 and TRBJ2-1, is KAGVTQTPRYLIKTRGQQVTLSCSPISGHRSVSWYQQTPGQGLQFLFEYFSETQRNKGNFPGRFSGRQFSNSRSEMNVSTLELGDSALYLCASSSNTGATGQFFGPGTRLTVL.

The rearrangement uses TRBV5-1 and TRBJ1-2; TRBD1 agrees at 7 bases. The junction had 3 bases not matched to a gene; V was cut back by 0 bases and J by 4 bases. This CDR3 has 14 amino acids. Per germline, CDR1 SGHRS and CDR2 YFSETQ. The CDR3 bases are TGCGCCAGCAGCTTGGGACAGGGTATCTATGGCTACACCTTC. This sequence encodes CASSLGQGIYGYTF. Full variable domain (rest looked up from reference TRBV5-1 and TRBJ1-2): KAGVTQTPRYLIKTRGQQVTLSCSPISGHRSVSWYQQTPGQGLQFLFEYFSETQRNKGNFPGRFSGRQFSNSRSEMNVSTLELGDSALYLCASSLGQGIYGYTFGSGTRLTVV.